These 24 T cell receptor beta chains originate from one sample sequenced in a study of breast tumors, draining lymph nodes, adjacent tissues. Axillary draining lymph nodes of breast cancer patients supplied the node samples. TCRdb redid the calling of the multiplex PCR reads with MiXCR, one entry per CDR3 protein. The data hold approximately 190,000 distinct CDR3 sequences, with approximately 33% observed a single time. Sequenced input: axillary lymph node tissue. These receptor sequences come from a female donor with breast cancer. Some clones in this sample may be carry-over from other donors' samples.

Notes on this clonotype: A much larger clone is a single base away; this may be a read error. V and J are TRBV5-5 and TRBJ1-2; D possibly corresponds to TRBD1 (6 bases). There are 15 residues in the CDR3. CDR1 SGHKS and CDR2 YYEKEE come from the germline V gene (reference sequence). The CDR3 DNA reads as TGTGCCAGCAGCTTGGGTGGGGGCCGTCACTATGGCTACGCCTTC. Translated: CASSLGGGRHYGYAF. Complete variable domain (other parts from reference TRBV5-5 and TRBJ1-2): DAGVTQSPTHLIKTRGQQVTLRCSPISGHKSVSWYQQVLGQGPQFIFQYYEKEERGRGNFPDRFSARQFPNYSSELNVNALLLGDSALYLCASSLGGGRHYGYAFGSGTRLTVV.

The chain has TRBV7-6 and TRBJ1-1; 12 positions match TRBD1. There are 15 residues in the CDR3. V shed 4 bases and J 4 bases; nucleotides not matched to a gene: 4. Germline values: CDR1 SGHVS, CDR2 FNYEAQ. CDR3 sequence reads: CASSSMGQGATEAFF. The CDR3 bases are TGTGCCAGCAGCTCCATGGGACAGGGGGCCACTGAAGCTTTCTTT.

Many counts were recorded for this clonotype. This rearrangement joins TRBV20-1 to TRBJ1-2; D call uncertain. V shed 3 bases and J shed 12 bases, with 14 bases lying between them. The V gene's germline CDR1 is DFQATT and CDR2 SNEGSKA (reference sequence). The CDR3 totals 11 residues. The CDR3 protein is CSASQPGYDTF. As DNA, the CDR3 is TGCAGTGCTAGCCAGCCGGGATATGACACCTTC.

Ten or more counts support this clonotype. V usage is TRBV6-5 and J usage is TRBJ2-3; TRBD1 agrees at 7 bases. V lost 2 bases and J lost 8; bases outside the gene matches: 4. Looked up from germline, CDR1 is MNHEY and CDR2 is SVGAGI. The CDR3 has 13 amino acids. CDR3 sequence (DNA): TGTGCCAGCAGTTACGTTAACAGGGGTACGCAGTATTTT. Translation: CASSYVNRGTQYF.

The genes are TRBV11-2 and TRBJ2-7; 7 bases map to TRBD1. The germline gives CDR1 SGHAT, CDR2 FQNNGV. V was pared by 1 base and J by 2 bases, with 5 bases of the junction left unmatched. CDR3 size: 15 residues. The CDR3 DNA follows: TGTGCCAGCAGCTTAGGACAGGGAACCCCCTACGAGCAGTACTTC. The encoded protein is CASSLGQGTPYEQYF. Using reference TRBV11-2 and TRBJ2-7 for the parts outside the CDR3, the full variable domain is EAGVAQSPRYKIIEKRQSVAFWCNPISGHATLYWYQQILGQGPKLLIQFQNNGVVDDSQLPKDRFSAERLKGVDSTLKIQPAKLEDSAVYLCASSLGQGTPYEQYFGPGTRLTVT.

The rearrangement uses TRBV29-1 and TRBJ2-1; 7 nucleotides line up with TRBD1. J gave up 10 bases and V 8 bases, and 17 bases lay outside the gene matches. CDR1 is SQVTM and CDR2 is ANQGSEA in the germline V gene. This CDR3 comprises 14 residues. The CDR3 sequence is CSRSTGVGSYEQFF. CDR3 sequence (DNA): TGCAGCAGGTCAACAGGGGTAGGATCCTACGAGCAGTTCTTC.

As for this clonotype: This clone may be a read error of a much larger clone one base away. The chain has TRBV4-2 and TRBJ2-1, with TRBD2 matching over 7 bases. The J segment lost 4 bases and the V segment lost 0 bases, leaving 9 bases of the junction unmatched. In germline, CDR1 is LGHNA, CDR2 YNFKEQ. The CDR3 extends over 17 amino acids. CDR3 nucleotide sequence: TGTGCCAGCAGCCAAGATCCCTGGGCGGGGGATTACAATGAGCAGTTCTTC. Its translation: CASSQDPWAGDYNEQFF.

This clonotype was seen at least ten times. The chain carries TRBV5-4 and TRBJ2-1; D possibly matches TRBD1 or TRBD2 (7 bases each). Germline V CDR1 and CDR2: SGHNT, YYREEE (reference sequence). The V end was cut by 7 bases, the J end by 14 bases, with 16 bases between. This CDR3 contains 11 residues. CDR3 region: CASASTGREFF. The CDR3 coding sequence is TGTGCCAGCGCCTCGACAGGGAGGGAGTTCTTC.

This clonotype has ten or more counts. The rearrangement links TRBV9 to TRBJ2-1; 7 nucleotides match TRBD2. This CDR3 has 13 residues. Germline-derived CDR1 and CDR2 are SGDLS and YYNGEE. The J segment lost 7 bases and the V segment lost 5 bases, leaving 6 bases of the junction unmatched. The CDR3 region has the DNA TGTGCCAGCAGTTTGGGAGGGAGAAATGAGCAGTTCTTC. The encoded protein is CASSLGGRNEQFF.

This clonotype has ten or more counts. The chain is built from TRBV6-1 and TRBJ1-4; no clear D gene. Trimming shortened V by 7 bases and J by 3 bases, and 12 bases separated the two germline ends. The germline CDR1 and CDR2 sequences are MNHNS and SASEGT. The CDR3 runs to 14 residues. CDR3 sequence (DNA): TGTGCCAGCACCTTACAACGGGCTAATGAAAAACTGTTTTTT. Its translation: CASTLQRANEKLFF.

This clonotype was observed at least ten times. At one of its ends the junction is not consistent with the germline gene, which may arise from a read error. V usage is TRBV7-3 and J usage is TRBJ2-5; D is perhaps TRBD1 or TRBD2 (6 bases each). This CDR3 spans 15 amino acids. Germline V gene sequence: CDR1 SGHTA, CDR2 FQGTGA. The CDR3 loop is CASRPTGARGETQHF. In nucleotides, the CDR3 is TGTGCCAGCAGACCCACGGGGGCGAGGGGAGAGACCCAGCACTTC.

In its sample, this clonotype was seen many times. The chain has TRBV6-2 or TRBV6-3 and TRBJ1-4; D perhaps matches TRBD1 (5 bases). The CDR3 sequence is 16 residues long. V was clipped by 4 bases and J by 5 bases, with 17 bases between them. Germline V CDR1 and CDR2: MNHEY, SVGEGT. CDR3 sequence (DNA): TGTGCCAGCAGTTGGAGGACACATTCCTCGAATGAAAAACTGTTTTTT. Translating it yields CASSWRTHSSNEKLFF.

This clonotype was observed at least ten times. The CDR3 bases are TGTGCCTGGAGTGTTCTGGGGGCAGATACGCAGTATTTT. This encodes CAWSVLGADTQYF. The chain is built from TRBV30 and TRBJ2-3; possibly TRBD1 or TRBD2 for D (5 bases each). Germline CDR1 is GTSNPN and CDR2 is SVGIG (reference sequence). The CDR3 totals 13 residues. V was cut by 0 bases and J by 4 bases, with 8 bases left in between.

About this clonotype: A much larger clone lies one base from this, so it may be a read error. The chain employs TRBV20-1 and TRBJ2-1; 8 nucleotides match TRBD2. The CDR3 is 16 amino acids. With 3 bases clipped from V and 9 bases from J, the junction kept 16 bases outside the gene matches. Looked up from germline, CDR1 is DFQATT and CDR2 is SNEGSKA (reference sequence). The CDR3 loop is CSARAPSAGAPGEQFF. The CDR3, as DNA: TGCAGTGCTAGGGCCCCCTCAGCGGGAGCGCCAGGTGAGCAGTTCTTC.

This clonotype was counted at least ten times. The V and J genes are TRBV20-1 and TRBJ2-7; 9 nucleotides align to TRBD1. Germline CDR1 and CDR2: DFQATT and SNEGSKA (reference sequence). The CDR3 is 14 amino acids. V was clipped by 5 bases and J by 6 bases; unmatched bases: 11. CDR3 DNA: TGCAGTGCTGACCCTCCGGGACAGGGACCCGAGCAGTACTTC. Its translation is CSADPPGQGPEQYF.

This clonotype has only a few counts. The V gene is TRBV5-8, the J gene TRBJ1-1, with D possibly matching TRBD1 (6 bases). V lost 1 base to trimming and J lost 5 bases, with 12 bases between them. The CDR3 consists of 14 residues. The V gene's germline CDR1 is SGHTS and CDR2 YDEGEE. For the CDR3, the DNA is TGTGCCAGCAGCTTGCGGGGGGCTGGGACTGAAGCTTTCTTT. Translation gives CASSLRGAGTEAFF.

Ten or more counts support this clonotype. This sequence joins TRBV5-8 and TRBJ2-5, with D possibly being TRBD1 or TRBD2 (5 bases each). The germline V gene encodes CDR1 SGHTS and CDR2 YDEGEE. The CDR3 contains 14 residues. V was trimmed by 4 bases and J by 4 bases, leaving 14 bases between them. The CDR3 DNA is TGTGCCAGCAGCCACCGGGACCTACGAGAGACCCAGTACTTC. The encoded protein is CASSHRDLRETQYF.

This clonotype came up many times. This sequence joins TRBV30 and TRBJ2-2; possibly TRBD2 for D (5 bases). The germline V gene has CDR1 GTSNPN and CDR2 SVGIG (reference sequence). This CDR3 region has 13 residues. Trimming left V 0 bases short and J 7 bases short, with 9 bases between. CDR3 loop: CAWSVRRDGELFF. CDR3 in DNA: TGTGCCTGGAGTGTACGACGGGACGGGGAGCTGTTTTTT.

A word on this clonotype: A single base separates this from a much larger clone, so it may be a read error. The gene calls are TRBV7-3 and TRBJ2-2, with D unresolved. The germline V gene has CDR1 SGHTA and CDR2 FQGTGA. Trimming pared 8 bases from V and 1 base from J, leaving 8 bases between. This CDR3 comprises 13 residues. CDR3 amino acids: CASGPGNTGELFF. The CDR3 region has the DNA TGTGCCAGCGGACCGGGGAACACCGGGGAGCTGTTTTTT. The complete variable domain, with remaining parts taken from reference TRBV7-3 and TRBJ2-2, reads GAGVSQTPSNKVTEKGKYVELRCDPISGHTALYWYRQSLGQGPEFLIYFQGTGAADDSGLPNDRFFAVRPEGSVSTLKIQRTERGDSAVYLCASGPGNTGELFFGEGSRLTVL.

The sample holds many counts of this clonotype. V usage is TRBV12-3 or TRBV12-4 and J usage is TRBJ2-7; TRBD1 might be the D (6 bases). CDR3 size: 13 residues. Trimming cost V 2 bases and J 4 bases, with 9 bases left between them. DNA of the CDR3: TGTGCCAGCAGTTTAACTCAGGGGTACGAGCAGTACTTC. Protein sequence: CASSLTQGYEQYF.

Remarks on this clonotype: This may be a read error: a much more frequent sequence differs by one nucleotide. The gene calls are TRBV20-1 and TRBJ2-1, with D uncertain. Germline assignment: CDR1 DFQATT and CDR2 SNEGSKA (reference sequence). The CDR3 runs to 11 residues. The CDR3: CSASAYNEQSF. In DNA, the CDR3 is TGCAGTGCTAGCGCCTACAATGAGCAGTCCTTC.

The table lists this clonotype with many counts. V gene TRBV7-6 combines with J gene TRBJ1-1; D remains unclear. Germline loops: CDR1 SGHVS, CDR2 FNYEAQ. Between the trimmed V and J ends, which lost 6 bases and 1 base, there was a span of 9 bases. The CDR3 consists of 13 residues. CDR3 protein: CASSTEENTEAFF. For the CDR3, the DNA is TGTGCCAGCAGTACAGAGGAGAACACTGAAGCTTTCTTT.

V gene TRBV7-9 combines with J gene TRBJ1-2, with a possible D match to TRBD1 (6 bases). V lost 5 bases and J 7 bases, leaving 14 bases between the germline ends. The germline V gene encodes CDR1 SEHNR and CDR2 FQNEAQ (reference sequence). This CDR3 spans 13 amino acids. Written as DNA, the CDR3 is TGTGCCAGCAGCCCCCAAGGGGGGGTTGGCTACACCTTC. Translating gives CASSPQGGVGYTF.

On this clonotype: This may be a read error, as it is one base from a much larger clone. V usage is TRBV7-3 and J usage is TRBJ2-1; D remains unclear. The CDR3 runs to 16 residues. CDR1 is SGHTA, CDR2 FQGTGA, per germline. DNA for the CDR3: TGCGCCAGCAGCCAAGATCCAGCCCGTCGTACGAATGAGCGGTTCTTC. This encodes CASSQDPARRTNERFF.